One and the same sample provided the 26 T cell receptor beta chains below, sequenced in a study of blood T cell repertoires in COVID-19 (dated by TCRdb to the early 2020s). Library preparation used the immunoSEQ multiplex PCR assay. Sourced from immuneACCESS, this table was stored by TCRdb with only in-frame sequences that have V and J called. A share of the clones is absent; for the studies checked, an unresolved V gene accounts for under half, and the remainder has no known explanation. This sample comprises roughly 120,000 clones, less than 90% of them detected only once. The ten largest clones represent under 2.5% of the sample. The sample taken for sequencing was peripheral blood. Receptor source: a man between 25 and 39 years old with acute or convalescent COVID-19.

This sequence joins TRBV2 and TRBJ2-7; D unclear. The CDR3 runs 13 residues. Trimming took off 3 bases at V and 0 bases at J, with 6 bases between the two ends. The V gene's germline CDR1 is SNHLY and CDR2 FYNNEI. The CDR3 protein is CASSEHNSYEQYF. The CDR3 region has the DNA TGTGCCAGCAGTGAGCACAACTCCTACGAGCAGTACTTC.

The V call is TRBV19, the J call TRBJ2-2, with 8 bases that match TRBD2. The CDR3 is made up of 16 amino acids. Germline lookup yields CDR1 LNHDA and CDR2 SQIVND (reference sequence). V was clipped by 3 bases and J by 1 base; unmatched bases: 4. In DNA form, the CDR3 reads TGTGCCAGTAGTATCGGTCTAGCGGGGAACACCGGGGAGCTGTTTTTT. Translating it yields CASSIGLAGNTGELFF.

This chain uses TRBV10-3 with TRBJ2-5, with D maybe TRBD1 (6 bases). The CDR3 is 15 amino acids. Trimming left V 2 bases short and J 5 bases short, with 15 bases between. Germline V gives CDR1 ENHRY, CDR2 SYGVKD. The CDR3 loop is CAISEPGRGGETQYF. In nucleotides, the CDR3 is TGTGCCATCAGTGAGCCCGGCAGGGGTGGGGAGACCCAGTACTTC.

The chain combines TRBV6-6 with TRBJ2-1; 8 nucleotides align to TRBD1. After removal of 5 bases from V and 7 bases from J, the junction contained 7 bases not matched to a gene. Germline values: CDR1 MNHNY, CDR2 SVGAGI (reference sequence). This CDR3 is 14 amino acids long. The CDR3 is CASSATGGVNEQFF. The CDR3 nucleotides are TGTGCCAGCAGTGCTACAGGGGGAGTAAATGAGCAGTTCTTC.

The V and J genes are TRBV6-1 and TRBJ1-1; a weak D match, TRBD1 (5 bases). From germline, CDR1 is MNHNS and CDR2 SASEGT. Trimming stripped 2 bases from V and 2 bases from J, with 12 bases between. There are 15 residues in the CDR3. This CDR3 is CASSEIRELNTEAFF. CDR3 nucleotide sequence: TGTGCCAGCAGTGAAATCAGGGAATTAAACACTGAAGCTTTCTTT.

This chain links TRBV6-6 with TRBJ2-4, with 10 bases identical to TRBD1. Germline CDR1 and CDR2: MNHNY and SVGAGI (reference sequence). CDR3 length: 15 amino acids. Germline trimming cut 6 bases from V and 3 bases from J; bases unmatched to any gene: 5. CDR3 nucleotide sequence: TGTGCCAGCAGCCGGGACAGGGGTAGCAAAAACATTCAGTACTTC. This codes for CASSRDRGSKNIQYF.

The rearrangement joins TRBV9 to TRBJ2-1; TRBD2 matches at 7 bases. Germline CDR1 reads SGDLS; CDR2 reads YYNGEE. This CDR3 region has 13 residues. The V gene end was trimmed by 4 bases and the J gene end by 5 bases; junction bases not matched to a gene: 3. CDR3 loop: CASSPRGDNEQFF. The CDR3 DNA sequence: TGTGCCAGCAGCCCCCGGGGGGACAATGAGCAGTTCTTC. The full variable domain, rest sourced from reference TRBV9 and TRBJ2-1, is DSGVTQTPKHLITATGQRVTLRCSPRSGDLSVYWYQQSLDQGLQFLIQYYNGEERAKGNILERFSAQQFPDLHSELNLSSLELGDSALYFCASSPRGDNEQFFGPGTRLTVL.

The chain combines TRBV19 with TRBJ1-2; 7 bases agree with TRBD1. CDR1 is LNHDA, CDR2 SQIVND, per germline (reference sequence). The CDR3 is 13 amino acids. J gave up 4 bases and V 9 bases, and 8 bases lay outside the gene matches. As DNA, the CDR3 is TGTGCCAGCGGAAGACAGGGACCCTATGGCTACACCTTC. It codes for CASGRQGPYGYTF. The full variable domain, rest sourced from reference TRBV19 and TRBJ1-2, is DGGITQSPKYLFRKEGQNVTLSCEQNLNHDAMYWYRQDPGQGLRLIYYSQIVNDFQKGDIAEGYSVSREKKESFPLTVTSAQKNPTAFYLCASGRQGPYGYTFGSGTRLTVV.

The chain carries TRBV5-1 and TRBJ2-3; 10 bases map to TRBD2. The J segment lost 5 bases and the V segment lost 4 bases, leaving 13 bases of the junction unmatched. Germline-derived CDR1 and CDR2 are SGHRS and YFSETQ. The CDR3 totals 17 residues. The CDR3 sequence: CASSQGERGGLGDTQYF. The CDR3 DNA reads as TGCGCCAGCAGCCAAGGAGAGCGGGGGGGCCTGGGAGATACGCAGTATTTT.

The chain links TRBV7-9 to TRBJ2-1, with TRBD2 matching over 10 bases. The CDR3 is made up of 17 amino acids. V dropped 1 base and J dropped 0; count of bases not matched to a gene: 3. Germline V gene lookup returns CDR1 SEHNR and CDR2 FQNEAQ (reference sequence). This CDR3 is CASSLGLAGTSYNEQFF. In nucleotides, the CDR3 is TGTGCCAGCAGCTTAGGACTAGCGGGTACCTCCTACAATGAGCAGTTCTTC.

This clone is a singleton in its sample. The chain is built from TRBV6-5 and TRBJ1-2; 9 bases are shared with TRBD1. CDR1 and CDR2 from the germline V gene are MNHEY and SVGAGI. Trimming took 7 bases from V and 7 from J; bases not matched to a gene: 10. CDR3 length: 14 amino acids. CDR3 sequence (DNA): TGTGCCAGCACCGCCGGGACAGGGATTGGTGGCTACACCTTC. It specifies CASTAGTGIGGYTF.

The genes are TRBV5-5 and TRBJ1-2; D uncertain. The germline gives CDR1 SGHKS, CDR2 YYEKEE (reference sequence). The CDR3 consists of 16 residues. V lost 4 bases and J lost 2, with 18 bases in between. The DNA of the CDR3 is TGTGCCAGCAGCCGGAGGAGGGCAGAAGAGAACTATGGCTACACCTTC. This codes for CASSRRRAEENYGYTF.

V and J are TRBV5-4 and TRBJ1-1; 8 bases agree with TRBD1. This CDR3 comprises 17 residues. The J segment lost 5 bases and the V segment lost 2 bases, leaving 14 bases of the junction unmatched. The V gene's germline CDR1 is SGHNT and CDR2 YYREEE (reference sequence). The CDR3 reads CASSLPGQVVLGTEAFF. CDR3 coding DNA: TGTGCCAGCAGCTTACCGGGACAGGTGGTTTTGGGGACTGAAGCTTTCTTT.

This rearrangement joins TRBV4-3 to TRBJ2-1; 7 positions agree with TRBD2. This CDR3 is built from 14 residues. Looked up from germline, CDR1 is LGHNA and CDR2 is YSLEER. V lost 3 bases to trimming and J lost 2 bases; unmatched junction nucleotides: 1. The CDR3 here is CASSHRGAYNEQFF. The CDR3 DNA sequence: TGCGCCAGCAGCCACCGGGGGGCCTACAATGAGCAGTTCTTC.

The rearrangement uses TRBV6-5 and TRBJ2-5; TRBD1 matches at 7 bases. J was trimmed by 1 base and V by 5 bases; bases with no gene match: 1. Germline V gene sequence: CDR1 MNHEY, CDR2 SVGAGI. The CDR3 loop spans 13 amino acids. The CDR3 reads CASSRDSQETQYF. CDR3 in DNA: TGTGCCAGCAGTAGGGACAGCCAAGAGACCCAGTACTTC.

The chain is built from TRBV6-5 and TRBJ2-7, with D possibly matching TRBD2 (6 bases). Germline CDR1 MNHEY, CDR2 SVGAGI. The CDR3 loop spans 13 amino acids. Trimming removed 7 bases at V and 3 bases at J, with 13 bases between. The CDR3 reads CASKGIAVYEQYV. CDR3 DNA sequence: TGTGCCAGCAAAGGGATAGCGGTCTACGAGCAGTACGTC.

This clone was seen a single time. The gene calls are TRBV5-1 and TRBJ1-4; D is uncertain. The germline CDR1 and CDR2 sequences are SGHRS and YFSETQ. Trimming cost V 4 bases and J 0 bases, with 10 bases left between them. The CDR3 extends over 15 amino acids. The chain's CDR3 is CASSLYSATNEKLFF. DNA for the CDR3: TGCGCCAGCAGCCTGTACAGTGCAACTAATGAAAAACTGTTTTTT.

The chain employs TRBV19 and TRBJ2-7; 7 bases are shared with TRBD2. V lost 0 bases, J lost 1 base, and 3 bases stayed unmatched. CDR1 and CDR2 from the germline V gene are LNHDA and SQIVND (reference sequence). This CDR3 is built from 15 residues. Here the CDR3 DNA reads TGTGCCAGTAGTATAGAAGGCGGGGGATCCTACGAGCAGTACTTC. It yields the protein CASSIEGGGSYEQYF.

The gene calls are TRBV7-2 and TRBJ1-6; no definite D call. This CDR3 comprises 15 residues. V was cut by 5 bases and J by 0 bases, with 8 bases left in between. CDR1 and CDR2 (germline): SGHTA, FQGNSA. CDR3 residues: CASSGHSSYNSPLHF. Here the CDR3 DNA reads TGTGCCAGCAGCGGTCATAGCTCCTATAATTCACCCCTCCACTTT.

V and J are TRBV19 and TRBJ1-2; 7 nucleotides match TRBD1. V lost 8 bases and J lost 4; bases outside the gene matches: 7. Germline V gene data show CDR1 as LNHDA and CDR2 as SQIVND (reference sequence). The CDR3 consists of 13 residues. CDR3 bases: TGTGCCAGTCAGAGGACAGGTAGCTATGGCTACACCTTC. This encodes CASQRTGSYGYTF.

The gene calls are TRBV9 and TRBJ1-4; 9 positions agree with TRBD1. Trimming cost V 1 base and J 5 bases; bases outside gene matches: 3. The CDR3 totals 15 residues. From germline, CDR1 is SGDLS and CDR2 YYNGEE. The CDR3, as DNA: TGTGCCAGCAGCGTAAGGGACAGGGTGAATGAAAAACTGTTTTTT. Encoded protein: CASSVRDRVNEKLFF. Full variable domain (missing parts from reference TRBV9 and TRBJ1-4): DSGVTQTPKHLITATGQRVTLRCSPRSGDLSVYWYQQSLDQGLQFLIQYYNGEERAKGNILERFSAQQFPDLHSELNLSSLELGDSALYFCASSVRDRVNEKLFFGSGTQLSVL.

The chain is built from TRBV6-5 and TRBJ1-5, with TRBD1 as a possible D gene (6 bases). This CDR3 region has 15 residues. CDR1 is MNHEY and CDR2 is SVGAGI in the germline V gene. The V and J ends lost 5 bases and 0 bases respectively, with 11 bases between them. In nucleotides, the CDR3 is TGTGCCAGCAGTCGGACAGAATATAGCAATCAGCCCCAGCATTTT. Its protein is CASSRTEYSNQPQHF.

Here the CDR3 reads CASSSDRGNQPQHF. The CDR3 DNA is TGTGCCAGCAGCTCCGACAGGGGCAATCAGCCCCAGCATTTT. The rearrangement joins TRBV27 to TRBJ1-5; 7 nucleotides line up with TRBD1. CDR3 length: 14 amino acids. The junction had 4 bases not matched to a gene; V was cut back by 6 bases and J by 2 bases. Germline lookup yields CDR1 MNHEY and CDR2 SMNVEV (reference sequence).

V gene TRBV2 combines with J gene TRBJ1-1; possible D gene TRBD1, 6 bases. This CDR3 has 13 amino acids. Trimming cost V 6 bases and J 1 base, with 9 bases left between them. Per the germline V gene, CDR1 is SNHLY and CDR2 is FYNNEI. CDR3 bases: TGTGCCAGCAGACAAGGGGGGAACACTGAAGCTTTCTTT. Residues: CASRQGGNTEAFF. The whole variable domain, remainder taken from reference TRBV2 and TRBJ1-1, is EPEVTQTPSHQVTQMGQEVILRCVPISNHLYFYWYRQILGQKVEFLVSFYNNEISEKSEIFDDQFSVERPDGSNFTLKIRSTKLEDSAMYFCASRQGGNTEAFFGQGTRLTVV.

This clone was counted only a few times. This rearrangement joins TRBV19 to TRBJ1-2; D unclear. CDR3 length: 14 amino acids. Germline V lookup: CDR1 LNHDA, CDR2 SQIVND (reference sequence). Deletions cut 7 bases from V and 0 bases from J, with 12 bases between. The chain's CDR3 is CASTATRSNYGYTF. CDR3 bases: TGTGCCAGTACCGCGACACGCTCTAACTATGGCTACACCTTC.

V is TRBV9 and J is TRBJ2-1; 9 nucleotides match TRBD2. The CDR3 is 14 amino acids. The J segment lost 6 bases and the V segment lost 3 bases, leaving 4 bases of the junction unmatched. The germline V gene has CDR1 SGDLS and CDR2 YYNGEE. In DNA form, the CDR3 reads TGTGCCAGCAGCGGGCTAGCGGGGTCCAATGAGCAGTTCTTC. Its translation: CASSGLAGSNEQFF.